One sample yielded the 25 T cell receptor beta chains listed below, sequenced in a study of identical twins (dated by TCRdb to 2016 to 2017). The method behind the library was 5' RACE. The sequencer listed for this sample is Illumina HiSeq 2000. TCRdb itself trimmed the public reads at Q25 with fastp, ran MiXCR and retained productive beta chains. For every CDR3 protein sequence, its rows merge into one entry that carries the most common genes and DNA. The table for this sample lists more than 400,000 distinct CDR3 sequences; roughly 15% of them were counted only once. The ten largest clones represent about 0.47% of the sample. The data were also submitted as part of a second study, on yellow fever vaccine responses in identical twins.

The sample consisted of CD4+ T cells sorted from blood. These TCRs come from a woman younger than 30 in good health.

This clonotype was seen at least ten times. This chain joins TRBV12-3 or TRBV12-4 and TRBJ1-6, with D tentatively TRBD1 (5 bases). Deletions cut 4 bases from V and 4 bases from J, with 11 bases between. The CDR3 is 15 residues long. The CDR3 loop is CASSSRQTYNSPLHF. The CDR3 DNA sequence: TGTGCCAGCAGTTCCCGACAGACTTATAATTCACCCCTCCACTTT.

This rearrangement joins TRBV5-5 to TRBJ2-3; TRBD2 is a possible D gene (5 bases). Deletions cut 4 bases from V and 0 bases from J, with 18 bases between. The CDR3 runs to 17 residues. Germline loops: CDR1 SGHKS, CDR2 YYEKEE (reference sequence). The CDR3: CASSPRYAGGSTDTQYF. For the CDR3, the DNA is TGTGCCAGCAGCCCCCGCTACGCGGGCGGAAGCACAGATACGCAGTATTTT.

The chain employs TRBV27 and TRBJ2-2; no clear D. The V gene's germline CDR1 is MNHEY and CDR2 SMNVEV (reference sequence). The CDR3 length is 12 residues. V was trimmed by 8 bases and J by 7 bases, leaving 11 bases between them. For the CDR3, the DNA is TGTGCCAGCTCCGTCGGGCGCGGGGAGCTGTTTTTT. It translates to CASSVGRGELFF.

This chain joins TRBV6-1 and TRBJ2-4; TRBD1 agrees at 7 bases. Germline V gene sequence: CDR1 MNHNS, CDR2 SASEGT. Germline trimming cut 5 bases from V and 5 bases from J; bases unmatched to any gene: 6. This CDR3 contains 14 residues. DNA of the CDR3: TGTGCCAGCAGTACACGGGACAGACAAAACATTCAGTACTTC. The encoded protein is CASSTRDRQNIQYF.

The table lists this clonotype with a few counts. The V gene is TRBV29-1, the J gene TRBJ2-3; 7 nucleotides line up with TRBD2. The CDR3 covers 13 residues. Germline CDR1 is SQVTM and CDR2 is ANQGSEA. Losses at the gene ends were 7 bases for V and 1 base for J; bases not matched to a gene: 5. The CDR3 DNA reads TGCAGCGCCATACGGGGGGGCACAGATACGCAGTATTTT. Its protein is CSAIRGGTDTQYF.

The gene calls are TRBV20-1 and TRBJ1-1; 10 bases match TRBD1. The V gene end was trimmed by 5 bases and the J gene end by 3 bases; junction bases not matched to a gene: 9. In germline, CDR1 is DFQATT, CDR2 SNEGSKA (reference sequence). This CDR3 is 15 amino acids long. In DNA, the CDR3 is TGCAGTGCTTATACCGCCGGGACAGGGGACACTGAAGCTTTCTTT. Translation: CSAYTAGTGDTEAFF.

This clonotype was detected a few times. This chain connects TRBV15 to TRBJ2-7; D is unclear. Looked up from germline, CDR1 is LNHNV and CDR2 is YYDKDF (reference sequence). Trimming shortened V by 0 bases and J by 0 bases, and 6 bases separated the two germline ends. The CDR3 totals 14 residues. CDR3 region: CATSRDAASYEQYF. The CDR3 region has the DNA TGTGCCACCAGCAGAGATGCGGCCTCCTACGAGCAGTACTTC.

The rearrangement links TRBV12-3 or TRBV12-4 to TRBJ2-7; 9 positions agree with TRBD2. Losses at the gene ends were 7 bases for V and 5 bases for J; bases not matched to a gene: 18. The CDR3 has 17 amino acids. The CDR3 nucleotides read TGTGCCAGCACCCCGGGCCCTTTAGCGGGAGTAAGAAACGAGCAGTACTTC. This translates into CASTPGPLAGVRNEQYF.

J is TRBJ2-3 and V is TRBV10-3; the D is unclear. The V gene's germline CDR1 is ENHRY and CDR2 SYGVKD. The V end was cut by 5 bases, the J end by 1 base, with 19 bases between. The CDR3 sequence is 17 residues long. The CDR3 DNA is TGTGCCATCAGTTTTGATCCGGCATCCTGGGGCACAGATACGCAGTATTTT. Its translation is CAISFDPASWGTDTQYF.

This clonotype came up a few times. The V and J genes are TRBV20-1 and TRBJ1-5; D unresolved. This CDR3 has 14 residues. Germline CDR1 reads DFQATT; CDR2 reads SNEGSKA (reference sequence). Trimming shortened V by 4 bases and J by 3 bases, and 13 bases separated the two germline ends. CDR3 bases: TGCAGTGCTAAAACCGGGAGCCACAATCAGCCCCAGCATTTT. Translation: CSAKTGSHNQPQHF.

The chain links TRBV15 to TRBJ2-5; the match to TRBD1 covers 7 bases. Germline CDR1 is LNHNV and CDR2 is YYDKDF (reference sequence). V shed 9 bases, J shed 0 bases, and the junction held 7 bases outside the gene matches. This CDR3 comprises 14 residues. The CDR3 DNA reads TGTGCCACGCATATGGGACAGAACCAAGAGACCCAGTACTTC. It codes for CATHMGQNQETQYF.

The CDR3 reads CASNPQGPYNEQFF. The CDR3 DNA follows: TGTGCCAGCAACCCCCAGGGGCCGTACAATGAGCAGTTCTTC. The chain carries TRBV6-1 and TRBJ2-1, with D perhaps matching TRBD1 (6 bases). In germline, CDR1 is MNHNS, CDR2 SASEGT. V was cut by 7 bases and J by 4 bases, with 14 bases left in between. CDR3 length: 14 amino acids.

This clonotype was seen a handful of times. The chain carries TRBV6-4 and TRBJ1-6; D unresolved. The CDR3 has 13 residues. Trimming stripped 5 bases from V and 5 bases from J, with 7 bases between. The germline V gene encodes CDR1 MRHNA and CDR2 SNTAGT. This CDR3 reads CASSIANNSPLHF. The DNA of the CDR3 is TGTGCCAGCAGTATCGCAAATAATTCACCCCTCCACTTT.

This clonotype was found a few times. J is TRBJ2-5 and V is TRBV20-1; weak D call: TRBD2 (5 bases). The germline V and J ends were trimmed by 5 bases and 5 bases, with 21 bases remaining between them. Germline V gene lookup returns CDR1 DFQATT and CDR2 SNEGSKA (reference sequence). The CDR3 contains 15 residues. The CDR3 DNA reads TGCAGTGCTGCATCCGGGGTGGGAGTATCGGAGACCCAGTACTTC. As protein: CSAASGVGVSETQYF.

J is TRBJ1-1 and V is TRBV18; D call uncertain. V was clipped by 2 bases and J by 4 bases, with 11 bases between them. The CDR3 loop spans 14 amino acids. Germline lookup yields CDR1 KGHSH and CDR2 LQKENI. The chain's CDR3 is CASSPGWVGTEAFF. The CDR3 nucleotides read TGTGCCAGCTCACCAGGGTGGGTGGGCACTGAAGCTTTCTTT.

This chain uses TRBV12-3 or TRBV12-4 with TRBJ1-3, with D possibly matching TRBD1 (6 bases). CDR3 size: 14 residues. The V end was cut by 5 bases, the J end by 3 bases, with 11 bases between. The CDR3 loop is CASSNLGGGNTIYF. For the CDR3, the DNA is TGTGCCAGCAGTAATCTAGGGGGTGGAAACACCATATATTTT.

The V and J genes are TRBV5-1 and TRBJ1-6, with unresolved D. Trimming shortened V by 10 bases and J by 5 bases, and 16 bases separated the two germline ends. Germline loops: CDR1 SGHRS, CDR2 YFSETQ. This CDR3 comprises 14 residues. CDR3 loop: CASSREYDNSPLHF. The CDR3 coding sequence is TGCGCCTCAAGTAGGGAGTACGATAATTCACCCCTCCACTTT. The complete variable domain, with remaining parts taken from reference TRBV5-1 and TRBJ1-6, reads KAGVTQTPRYLIKTRGQQVTLSCSPISGHRSVSWYQQTPGQGLQFLFEYFSETQRNKGNFPGRFSGRQFSNSRSEMNVSTLELGDSALYLCASSREYDNSPLHFGNGTRLTVT.

The table lists this clonotype with a few counts. The chain couples TRBV25-1 to TRBJ2-5; 8 positions agree with TRBD2. The CDR3 length is 18 residues. V lost 3 bases and J lost 1; bases outside the gene matches: 13. Germline CDR1 MGHDK, CDR2 SYGVNS. The CDR3 region is CASSDRGGGPSFQETQYF. The DNA for the CDR3 is TGTGCCAGCAGTGATCGGGGGGGGGGCCCTTCTTTCCAAGAGACCCAGTACTTC.

There are many counts of this clonotype. The J gene is TRBJ2-5, the V gene TRBV12-3 or TRBV12-4, with D unresolved. CDR3 length: 15 amino acids. Trimming stripped 4 bases from V and 2 bases from J, with 14 bases between. The CDR3 here is CASSSGRSPQETQYF. The DNA for the CDR3 is TGTGCCAGCAGTTCGGGCAGGAGCCCTCAAGAGACCCAGTACTTC.

In this sample, this clonotype turned up a few times. The CDR3 nucleotides are TGCGCCAGCAGCTTGTACAGTTCCAACACCGGGGAGCTGTTTTTT. The encoded protein is CASSLYSSNTGELFF. The V gene is TRBV5-1, the J gene TRBJ2-2; D call uncertain. Looked up from germline, CDR1 is SGHRS and CDR2 is YFSETQ. The V end was cut by 1 base, the J end by 2 bases, with 9 bases between. This CDR3 has 15 residues.

The gene calls are TRBV6-1 and TRBJ1-4; 9 nucleotides align to TRBD1. Germline assignment: CDR1 MNHNS and CDR2 SASEGT. Losses at the gene ends were 7 bases for V and 7 bases for J; bases not matched to a gene: 4. The CDR3 extends over 13 amino acids. The CDR3 sequence: CASTDRGGEKLFF. CDR3 sequence (DNA): TGTGCCAGCACTGACAGGGGGGGTGAAAAACTGTTTTTT.

This clonotype was seen a handful of times. The V and J genes are TRBV11-2 and TRBJ2-7; TRBD2 agrees at 10 bases. The CDR3 is 17 amino acids. The ends lost 0 bases at V and 0 bases at J; junction bases unmatched: 5. The germline gives CDR1 SGHAT, CDR2 FQNNGV. The CDR3 sequence is CASSLEGAGGSSYEQYV. CDR3 sequence (DNA): TGTGCCAGCAGCTTAGAGGGAGCGGGGGGGAGCTCCTACGAGCAGTACGTC.

This clonotype occurred a few times. The chain recombines TRBV28 with TRBJ2-2; D unclear. The CDR3 sequence is 13 residues long. Germline V lookup: CDR1 MDHEN, CDR2 SYDVKM. Trimming removed 1 base at V and 7 bases at J, with 7 bases between. The CDR3 DNA follows: TGTGCCAGCAGTTTATCAAGGGACGGGGAGCTGTTTTTT. It yields the protein CASSLSRDGELFF. The whole variable domain, filled in from reference TRBV28 and TRBJ2-2, reads DVKVTQSSRYLVKRTGEKVFLECVQDMDHENMFWYRQDPGLGLRLIYFSYDVKMKEKGDIPEGYSVSREKKERFSLILESASTNQTSMYLCASSLSRDGELFFGEGSRLTVL.

This clonotype was seen only a few times. The chain employs TRBV5-6 and TRBJ2-2; 7 nucleotides match TRBD2. This CDR3 is 15 amino acids long. CDR1 SGHDT and CDR2 YYEEEE come from the germline V gene. V shed 6 bases, J shed 6 bases, and the junction held 11 bases outside the gene matches. The CDR3, as DNA: TGTGCCAGCACAACCTGGGCGGGGGAGGCCGGGGAGCTGTTTTTT. It translates to CASTTWAGEAGELFF.

J is TRBJ2-7 and V is TRBV28; tentatively, D is TRBD1 (7 bases). Germline CDR1 is MDHEN and CDR2 is SYDVKM. Trimming left V 4 bases short and J 2 bases short, with 12 bases between. The CDR3 extends over 14 amino acids. The CDR3 coding sequence is TGTGCCAGCAGTTCAGGGGGGTCCCCCTACGAGCAGTACGTC. Its protein product is CASSSGGSPYEQYV.